This is a list of T cell receptor beta chains from one sample in a study of T and B cells in COVID-19 patients. TCRdb re-called the multiplex PCR reads through MiXCR, storing one row per CDR3 protein. The sample contains some 8,000 distinct CDR3 sequences, about a quarter of which appear only once. The sample comprised blood. The receptors shown here come from a human donor who had recovered from COVID-19. The CDR3 runs from the conserved cysteine through the conserved F or W. A D gene is named only where the DNA matches it firmly. Expanded clones are given a class, and other clones once, few, many or no size at all.

>few|TRBD2|TRBJ2-3|TRBV20-1
TGCAGTGCTAGGAGCCAGCGGGGGGGCACAGATACGCAGTATTTT
CSARSQRGGTDTQYF
>.|TRBD1|TRBJ1-2|TRBV6-5
TGTGCCAGCAGGGTGGACAGGGTTCCCTATGGCTACACCTTC
CASRVDRVPYGYTF
>medium-sized|.|TRBJ2-5|TRBV6-1
TGTGCCAGCACCTGGACTGGTCAAGAGACCCAGTACTTC
CASTWTGQETQYF
>medium-sized|TRBD2|TRBJ2-3|TRBV10-3
TGTGCCGGAAGCGGGAGGCCCACAGATACGCAGTATTTT
CAGSGRPTDTQYF
>.|TRBD2|TRBJ2-1|TRBV20-1
TGCAGTGCTAGAGGACTAGCGGGGGGCAATGAGCAGTTCTTC
CSARGLAGGNEQFF
>medium-sized|.|TRBJ2-3|TRBV6-5
TGTGCCAGCAGCAACCGGGACAAGGGGCCAGATACGCAGTATTTT
CASSNRDKGPDTQYF
>medium-sized|TRBD2|TRBJ2-3|TRBV11-1
TGTGCCAGCAGCCCTTGGACTAGCGGGAGTACAGATACGCAGTATTTT
CASSPWTSGSTDTQYF
>.|.|TRBJ2-7|TRBV9
TGTGCCAGCAGCGTAGGAGGGGTCTCCTACGAGCAGTACTTC
CASSVGGVSYEQYF
>.|TRBD2|TRBJ2-1|TRBV6-5
TGTGCCAGCAGTCGAACCCGTCCTAGCGGGGGCAAAAATGAGCAGTTCTTC
CASSRTRPSGGKNEQFF
>.|TRBD1|TRBJ2-5|TRBV19
TGTGCCAGTAGTATATCCGGGACAGAAGAGACCCAGTACTTC
CASSISGTEETQYF
>many|.|TRBJ1-5|TRBV6-6
TGTGCCAGCAGTTACTCTGGAACAGAGAATCAGCCCCAGCATTTT
CASSYSGTENQPQHF
>.|.|TRBJ1-1|TRBV20-1
TGCTCCCCGAGGTCGGCTTTCTTT
CSPRSAFF
>large|.|TRBJ2-7|TRBV29-1
TGCAGCGTTAATGACGGATCCTACGAGCAGTACTTC
CSVNDGSYEQYF
>medium-sized|.|TRBJ1-3|TRBV7-6
TGTGCCAGCAGCTGGGACAACTCTGGAAACACCATATATTTT
CASSWDNSGNTIYF
>medium-sized|TRBD2|TRBJ2-7|TRBV11-1
TGTGCCAGCAGCTTAGGACTAGCGGGCTACGAGCAGTACTTC
CASSLGLAGYEQYF
>.|.|TRBJ2-2|TRBV28
TGTGCCAGCAAAACGACAGGGAACACCGGGGAGCTGTTTTTT
CASKTTGNTGELFF
>few|.|TRBJ2-7|TRBV4-3
TGCGCCAGCAGCCAGAGGACCGAGGGATACGAGCAGTACTTC
CASSQRTEGYEQYF
>few|.|TRBJ2-7|TRBV20-1
TGCAGTGCTAGGGCACAAGGTCCCTCCTACGAGCAGTACTTC
CSARAQGPSYEQYF
>few|TRBD2|TRBJ2-3|TRBV7-2
TGTGCCAGCAGCTTAGCTGTCTTCGGACTAGCGGGCACAGATACGCAGTATTTT
CASSLAVFGLAGTDTQYF
>medium-sized|.|TRBJ1-2|TRBV19
TGTGCCAGTGAAGCTTGGGGGGCGGGCTATGGCTACACCTTC
CASEAWGAGYGYTF
>large|.|TRBJ2-2|TRBV29-1
TGCAGCGTCCTCCGACAGTACACCGGGGAGCTGTTTTTT
CSVLRQYTGELFF
>many|.|TRBJ2-1|TRBV6-2/TRBV6-3
TGTGCCAGCAGTAACTTACAGACTAGCTCACAGGGCTCCTACAATGAGCAGTTCTTC
CASSNLQTSSQGSYNEQFF
>.|.|TRBJ1-5|TRBV20-1
TGCAGTGCTGGAGGGGCAGGGAATCAGCCCCAGCATTTT
CSAGGAGNQPQHF
>many|TRBD2|TRBJ2-7|TRBV10-3
TGTGCCATCAGTCGGGCGGGAGCGGACGAGCAGTACTTC
CAISRAGADEQYF
>.|.|TRBJ2-1|TRBV20-1
TGCAGTGCTGGTCCCGGGGGGCATGAGCAGTTCTTC
CSAGPGGHEQFF
>few|TRBD1|TRBJ1-2|TRBV24-1
TGTGCCACCAGTGATCCCACCACGGACAGGAACTATGGCTACACCTTC
CATSDPTTDRNYGYTF
>medium-sized|.|TRBJ2-3|TRBV19
TGTGCCAGTAGCCTAACCGGGACCGATACGCAGTATTTT
CASSLTGTDTQYF
>medium-sized|.|TRBJ2-1|TRBV5-4
TGTGCCAGCAGCTTGGGGACCTACAATGAGCAGTTCTTC
CASSLGTYNEQFF
>medium-sized|TRBD2|TRBJ2-5|TRBV12-3/TRBV12-4
TGTGCCAGCAGTTCGGACGGGACTAGTACCTTC
CASSSDGTSTF
>.|TRBD2|TRBJ2-5|TRBV19
TGTGCCAGTAGTATTGGGGCGGGGGGCCAAGAGACCCAGTACTTC
CASSIGAGGQETQYF
>.|TRBD2|TRBJ2-7|TRBV5-1
TGCGCCAGCAGCTTGGCCGGGGGGGAGGACTACGAGCAGTACTTC
CASSLAGGEDYEQYF
>many|TRBD1|TRBJ2-5|TRBV6-2/TRBV6-3
TGTGCCAGCAGTTACCTGGACGACAGGGAAATACAAGAGACCCAGTACTTC
CASSYLDDREIQETQYF
>many|.|TRBJ2-7|TRBV7-6
TGTGCCAGCAGCCCTTCAACCACTAGGTACGAGCAGTACTTC
CASSPSTTRYEQYF
>.|.|TRBJ2-1|TRBV12-1
TGTGCCAGCAGCGCCCACTTGTATGAGCAGTTCTTC
CASSAHLYEQFF
>many|.|TRBJ1-2|TRBV6-4
TGTGCCAGCAGTGACAGGGTCGGTGGCTACACCTTC
CASSDRVGGYTF
>many|.|TRBJ2-3|TRBV24-1
TGTGCCACCAGTGAAGGACAGCCCAGCACAGATACGCAGTATTTT
CATSEGQPSTDTQYF
>.|.|TRBJ1-1|TRBV27
TGTGCCAGCAGTTTAAGGGGCGCTTTATCCACTGAAGCTTTCTTT
CASSLRGALSTEAFF
>few|.|TRBJ2-5|TRBV20-1
TGCAGTGCTAGAGAAGAGACCCAGTACTTC
CSAREETQYF
>.|.|TRBJ2-5|TRBV7-2
TGTGCCAGCAGCTTAGCCACAGGGAAGACCCAGTACTTC
CASSLATGKTQYF
>.|TRBD2|TRBJ2-1|TRBV11-1
TGTGCCAGCAGCTTTGGTCGGACTAGCGGGGTATACAATGAGCAGTTCTTC
CASSFGRTSGVYNEQFF
>medium-sized|.|TRBJ1-6|TRBV5-5
TGTGCCAGCAGCTACGGAGATTCGAATTCACCCCTCCACTTT
CASSYGDSNSPLHF
>few|.|TRBJ2-7|TRBV7-9
TGTGCCAGCAGCTTAGGGGTGCACGAGCAGTACTTC
CASSLGVHEQYF
>.|.|TRBJ2-3|TRBV5-1
TGCGCCAGCAGCGGGGCGGTCACAGATACGCAGTATTTT
CASSGAVTDTQYF
>medium-sized|.|TRBJ2-7|TRBV27
TGTGCCAGCAGTTCTTGGACAACCTACGAGCAGTACTTC
CASSSWTTYEQYF
>many|.|TRBJ2-2|TRBV6-2/TRBV6-3
TGTGCCAGCAGTTACGCGACTGTGAACACCGGGGAGCTGTTTTTT
CASSYATVNTGELFF
>.|.|TRBJ1-1|TRBV27
TGTGCCAGCATTCCACCTAATACTGGTTGGGCCACTGAAGCTTTCTTT
CASIPPNTGWATEAFF